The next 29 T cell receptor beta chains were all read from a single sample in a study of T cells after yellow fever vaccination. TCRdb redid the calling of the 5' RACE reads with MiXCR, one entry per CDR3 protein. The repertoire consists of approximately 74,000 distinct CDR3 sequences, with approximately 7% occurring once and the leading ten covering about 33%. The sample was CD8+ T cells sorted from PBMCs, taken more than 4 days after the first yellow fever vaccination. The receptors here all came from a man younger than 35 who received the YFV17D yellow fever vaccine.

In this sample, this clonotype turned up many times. CDR3 region: CASSSGTTSYNEQFF. CDR3 sequence (DNA): TGTGCCAGCAGCTCTGGGACGACCTCCTACAATGAGCAGTTCTTC. The J gene is TRBJ2-1, the V gene TRBV5-5; D possibly uses TRBD1 or TRBD2 (5 bases each). The germline V gene has CDR1 SGHKS and CDR2 YYEKEE (reference sequence). Trimming stripped 3 bases from V and 0 bases from J, with 10 bases between. This CDR3 is built from 15 residues. Full variable domain (outside the CDR3, taken from reference TRBV5-5 and TRBJ2-1): DAGVTQSPTHLIKTRGQQVTLRCSPISGHKSVSWYQQVLGQGPQFIFQYYEKEERGRGNFPDRFSARQFPNYSSELNVNALLLGDSALYLCASSSGTTSYNEQFFGPGTRLTVL.

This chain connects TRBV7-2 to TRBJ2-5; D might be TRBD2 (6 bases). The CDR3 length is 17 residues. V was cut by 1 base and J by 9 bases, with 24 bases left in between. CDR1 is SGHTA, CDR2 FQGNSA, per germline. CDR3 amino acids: CASSLVPGVGGPGAQYF. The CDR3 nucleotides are TGTGCCAGCAGCTTAGTGCCCGGGGTGGGCGGGCCGGGGGCCCAGTACTTC.

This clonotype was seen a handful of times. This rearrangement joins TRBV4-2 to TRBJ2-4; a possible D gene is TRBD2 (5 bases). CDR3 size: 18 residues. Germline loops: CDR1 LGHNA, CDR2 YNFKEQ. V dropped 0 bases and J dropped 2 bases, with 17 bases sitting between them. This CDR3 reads CASSQDRRTGGSKNIQYF. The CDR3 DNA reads TGTGCCAGCAGCCAAGATCGGAGGACGGGCGGGTCCAAAAACATTCAGTACTTC.

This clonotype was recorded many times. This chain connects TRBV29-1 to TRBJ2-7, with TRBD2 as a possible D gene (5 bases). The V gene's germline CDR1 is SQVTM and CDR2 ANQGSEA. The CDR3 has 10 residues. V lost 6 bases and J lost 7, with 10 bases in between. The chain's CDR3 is CSVAGVEQYF. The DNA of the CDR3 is TGCAGCGTCGCGGGTGTGGAGCAGTACTTC.

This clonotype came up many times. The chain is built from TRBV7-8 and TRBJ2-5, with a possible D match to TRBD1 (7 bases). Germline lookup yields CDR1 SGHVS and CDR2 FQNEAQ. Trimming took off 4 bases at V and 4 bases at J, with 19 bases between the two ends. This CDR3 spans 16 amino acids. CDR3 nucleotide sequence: TGTGCCAGCAGCTCCCCAGGGGGGCTAAGAGCAGAGACCCAGTACTTC. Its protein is CASSSPGGLRAETQYF.

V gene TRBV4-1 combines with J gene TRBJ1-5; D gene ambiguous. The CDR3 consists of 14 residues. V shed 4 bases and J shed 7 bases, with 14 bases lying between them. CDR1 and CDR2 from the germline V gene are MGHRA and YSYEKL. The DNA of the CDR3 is TGCGCCAGCAGCCCAGCGGAGGCTGGGCAGCCCCAGCATTTT. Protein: CASSPAEAGQPQHF.

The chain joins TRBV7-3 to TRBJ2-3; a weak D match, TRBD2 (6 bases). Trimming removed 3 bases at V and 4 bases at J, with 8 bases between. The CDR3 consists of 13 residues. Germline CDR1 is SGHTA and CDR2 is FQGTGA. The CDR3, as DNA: TGTGCCAGCAGCTTCGGCGGGGCAGATACGCAGTATTTT. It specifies CASSFGGADTQYF. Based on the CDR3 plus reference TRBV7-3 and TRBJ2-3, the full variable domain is GAGVSQTPSNKVTEKGKYVELRCDPISGHTALYWYRQSLGQGPEFLIYFQGTGAADDSGLPNDRFFAVRPEGSVSTLKIQRTERGDSAVYLCASSFGGADTQYFGPGTRLTVL.

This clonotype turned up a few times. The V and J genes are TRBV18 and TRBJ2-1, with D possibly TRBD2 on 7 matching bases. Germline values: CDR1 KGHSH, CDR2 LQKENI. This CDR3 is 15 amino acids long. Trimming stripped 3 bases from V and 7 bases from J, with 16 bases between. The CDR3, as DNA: TGTGCCAGCTCACCCGTCTGGGGGGGCCAGAATGAGCAGTTCTTC. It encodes CASSPVWGGQNEQFF.

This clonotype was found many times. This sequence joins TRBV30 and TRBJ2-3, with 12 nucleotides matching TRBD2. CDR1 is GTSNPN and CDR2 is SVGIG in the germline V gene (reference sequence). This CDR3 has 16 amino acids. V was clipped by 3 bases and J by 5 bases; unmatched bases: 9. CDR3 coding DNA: TGTGCCTGGAGCGATCCCGGACTAGCGGGGCGAGATACGCAGTATTTT. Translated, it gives CAWSDPGLAGRDTQYF.

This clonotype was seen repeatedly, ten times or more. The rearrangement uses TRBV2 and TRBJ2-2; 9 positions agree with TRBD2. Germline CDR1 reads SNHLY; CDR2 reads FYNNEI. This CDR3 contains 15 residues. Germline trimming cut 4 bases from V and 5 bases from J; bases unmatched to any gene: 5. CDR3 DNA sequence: TGTGCCAGCAGTGTCAGCGGGGGGCTTACCGGGGAGCTGTTTTTT. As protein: CASSVSGGLTGELFF.

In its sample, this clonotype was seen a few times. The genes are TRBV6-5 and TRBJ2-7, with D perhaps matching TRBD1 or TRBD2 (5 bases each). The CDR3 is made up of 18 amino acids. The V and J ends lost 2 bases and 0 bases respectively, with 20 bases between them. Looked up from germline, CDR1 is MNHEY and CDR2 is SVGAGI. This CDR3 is CASSYAARGPPDSYEQYF. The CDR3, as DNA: TGTGCCAGCAGTTACGCAGCCCGGGGCCCCCCGGACTCCTACGAGCAGTACTTC.

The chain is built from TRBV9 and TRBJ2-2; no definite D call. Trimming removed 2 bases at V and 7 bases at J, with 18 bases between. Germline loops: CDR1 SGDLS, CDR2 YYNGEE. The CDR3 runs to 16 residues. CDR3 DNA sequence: TGTGCCAGCAGCGTCGCCCCTTCTGCAGGCGGCGGGGAGCTGTTTTTT. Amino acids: CASSVAPSAGGGELFF.

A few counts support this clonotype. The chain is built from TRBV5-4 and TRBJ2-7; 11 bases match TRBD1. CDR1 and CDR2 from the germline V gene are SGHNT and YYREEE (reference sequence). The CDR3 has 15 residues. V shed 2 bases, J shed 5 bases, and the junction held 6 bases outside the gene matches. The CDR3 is CASSFGQGAANEQYF. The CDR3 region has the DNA TGTGCCAGCAGCTTCGGACAGGGGGCAGCGAACGAGCAGTACTTC. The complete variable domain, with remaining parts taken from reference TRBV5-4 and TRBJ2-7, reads ETGVTQSPTHLIKTRGQQVTLRCSSQSGHNTVSWYQQALGQGPQFIFQYYREEENGRGNFPPRFSGLQFPNYSSELNVNALELDDSALYLCASSFGQGAANEQYFGPGTRLTVT.

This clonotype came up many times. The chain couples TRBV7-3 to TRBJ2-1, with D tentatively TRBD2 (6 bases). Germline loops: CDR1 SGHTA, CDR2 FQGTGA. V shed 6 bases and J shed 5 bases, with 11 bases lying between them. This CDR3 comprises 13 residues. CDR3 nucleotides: TGTGCCAGCAGTTCCGGGGGAAACAATGAGCAGTTCTTC. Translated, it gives CASSSGGNNEQFF.

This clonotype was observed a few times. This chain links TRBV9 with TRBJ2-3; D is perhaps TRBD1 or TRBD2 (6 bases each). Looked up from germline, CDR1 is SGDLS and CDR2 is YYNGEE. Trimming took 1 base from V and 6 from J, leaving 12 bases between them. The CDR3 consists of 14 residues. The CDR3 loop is CASSVLGGVDTQYF. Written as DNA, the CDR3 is TGTGCCAGCAGCGTACTGGGGGGCGTGGATACGCAGTATTTT.

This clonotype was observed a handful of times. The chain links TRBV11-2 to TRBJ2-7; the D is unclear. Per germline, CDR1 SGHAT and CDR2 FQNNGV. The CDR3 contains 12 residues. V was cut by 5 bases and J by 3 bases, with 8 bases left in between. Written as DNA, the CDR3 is TGTGCCAGCAGCGTACAGTTCTACGAGCAGTACTTC. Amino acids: CASSVQFYEQYF. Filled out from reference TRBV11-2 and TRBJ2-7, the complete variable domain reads EAGVAQSPRYKIIEKRQSVAFWCNPISGHATLYWYQQILGQGPKLLIQFQNNGVVDDSQLPKDRFSAERLKGVDSTLKIQPAKLEDSAVYLCASSVQFYEQYFGPGTRLTVT.

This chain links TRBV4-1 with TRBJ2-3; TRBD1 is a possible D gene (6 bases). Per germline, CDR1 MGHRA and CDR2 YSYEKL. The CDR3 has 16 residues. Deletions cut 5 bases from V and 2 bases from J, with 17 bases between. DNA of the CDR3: TGCGCCAGCAGCGACGTACCCGGACAGATCACAGATACGCAGTATTTT. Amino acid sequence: CASSDVPGQITDTQYF.

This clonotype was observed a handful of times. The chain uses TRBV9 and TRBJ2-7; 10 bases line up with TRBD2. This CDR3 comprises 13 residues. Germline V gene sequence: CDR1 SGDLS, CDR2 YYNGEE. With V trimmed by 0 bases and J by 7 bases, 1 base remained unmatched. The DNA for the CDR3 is TGTGCCAGCAGCGTAGGGACTAGCGGAGAGCAGTACGTC. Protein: CASSVGTSGEQYV.

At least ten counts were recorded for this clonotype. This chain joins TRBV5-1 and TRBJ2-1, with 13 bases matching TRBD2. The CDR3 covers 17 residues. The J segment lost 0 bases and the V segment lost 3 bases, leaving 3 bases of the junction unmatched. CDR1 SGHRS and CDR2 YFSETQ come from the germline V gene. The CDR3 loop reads CASSSGLAGTSYNEQFF. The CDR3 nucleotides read TGCGCCAGCAGCTCGGGACTAGCGGGGACCTCCTACAATGAGCAGTTCTTC.

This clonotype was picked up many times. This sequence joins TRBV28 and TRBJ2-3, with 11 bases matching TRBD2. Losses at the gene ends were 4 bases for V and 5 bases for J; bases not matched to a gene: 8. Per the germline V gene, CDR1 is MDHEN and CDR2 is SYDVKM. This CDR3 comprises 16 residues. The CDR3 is CASSSLAGENKDTQYF. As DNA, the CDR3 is TGTGCCAGCAGTTCACTAGCGGGGGAGAATAAAGATACGCAGTATTTT.

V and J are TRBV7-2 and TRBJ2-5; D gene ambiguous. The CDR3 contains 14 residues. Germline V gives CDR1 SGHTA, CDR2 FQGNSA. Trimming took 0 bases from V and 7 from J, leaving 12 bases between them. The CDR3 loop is CASSLAGRLRTQYF. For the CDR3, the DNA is TGTGCCAGCAGCTTAGCGGGCAGGCTAAGGACCCAGTACTTC. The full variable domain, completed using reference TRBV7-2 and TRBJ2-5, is GAGVSQSPSNKVTEKGKDVELRCDPISGHTALYWYRQSLGQGLEFLIYFQGNSAPDKSGLPSDRFSAERTGGSVSTLTIQRTQQEDSAVYLCASSLAGRLRTQYFGPGTRLLVL.

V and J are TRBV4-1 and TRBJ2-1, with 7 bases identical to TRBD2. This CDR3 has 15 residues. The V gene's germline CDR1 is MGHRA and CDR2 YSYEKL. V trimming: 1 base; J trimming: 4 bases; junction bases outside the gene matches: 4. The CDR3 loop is CASSQVASGYNEQFF. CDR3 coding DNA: TGCGCCAGCAGCCAAGTCGCTAGCGGTTACAATGAGCAGTTCTTC.

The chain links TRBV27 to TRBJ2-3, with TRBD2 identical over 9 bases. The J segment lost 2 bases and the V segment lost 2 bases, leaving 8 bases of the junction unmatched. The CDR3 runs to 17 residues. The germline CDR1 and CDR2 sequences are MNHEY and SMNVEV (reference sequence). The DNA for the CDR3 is TGTGCCAGCAGTTTAATTTCGCTAGCGGGGTACACAGATACGCAGTATTTT. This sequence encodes CASSLISLAGYTDTQYF.

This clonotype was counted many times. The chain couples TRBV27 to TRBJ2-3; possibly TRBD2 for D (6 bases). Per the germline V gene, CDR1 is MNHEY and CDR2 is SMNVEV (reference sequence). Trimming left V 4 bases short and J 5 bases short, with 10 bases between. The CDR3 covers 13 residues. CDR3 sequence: CASSWRGRDTQYF. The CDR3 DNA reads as TGTGCCAGCAGTTGGCGGGGAAGAGATACGCAGTATTTT.

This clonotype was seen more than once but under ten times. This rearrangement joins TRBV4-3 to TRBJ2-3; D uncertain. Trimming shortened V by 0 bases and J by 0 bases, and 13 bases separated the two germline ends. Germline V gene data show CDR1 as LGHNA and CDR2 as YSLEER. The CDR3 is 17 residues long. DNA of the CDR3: TGCGCCAGCAGCCAAGAACCTCGCCTCGATAGCACAGATACGCAGTATTTT. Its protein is CASSQEPRLDSTDTQYF.

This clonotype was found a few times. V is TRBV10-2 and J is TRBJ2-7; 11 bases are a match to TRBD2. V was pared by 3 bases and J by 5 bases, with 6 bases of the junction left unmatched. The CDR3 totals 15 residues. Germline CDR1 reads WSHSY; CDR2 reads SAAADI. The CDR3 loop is CASSESLAGEDEQYF. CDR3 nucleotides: TGCGCCAGCAGTGAATCACTAGCGGGGGAAGACGAGCAGTACTTC.

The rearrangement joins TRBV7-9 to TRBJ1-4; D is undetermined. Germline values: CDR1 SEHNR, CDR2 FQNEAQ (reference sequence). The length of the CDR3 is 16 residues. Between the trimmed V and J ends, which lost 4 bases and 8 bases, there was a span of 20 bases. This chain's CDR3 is CASSSELDLGWEKLFF. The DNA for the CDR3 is TGTGCCAGCAGCTCAGAGCTAGACCTGGGATGGGAAAAACTGTTTTTT.

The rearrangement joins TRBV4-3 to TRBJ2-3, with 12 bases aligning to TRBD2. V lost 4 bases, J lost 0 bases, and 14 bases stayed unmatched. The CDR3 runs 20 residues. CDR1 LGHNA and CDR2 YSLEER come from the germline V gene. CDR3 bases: TGCGCCAGCAGCCCCCTAGCGGGGGGGCCTCTGGGAGGCAGCACAGATACGCAGTATTTT. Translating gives CASSPLAGGPLGGSTDTQYF.

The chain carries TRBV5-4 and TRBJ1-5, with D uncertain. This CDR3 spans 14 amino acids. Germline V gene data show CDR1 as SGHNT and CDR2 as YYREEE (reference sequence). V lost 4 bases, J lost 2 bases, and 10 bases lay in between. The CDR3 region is CASSEGVGNQPQHF. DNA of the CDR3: TGTGCCAGCAGCGAGGGTGTGGGCAATCAGCCCCAGCATTTT.